This T cell receptor beta chain was identified in a study of T cell changes during pregnancy in multiple sclerosis. Clones were read by immunoSEQ multiplex PCR, and TCRdb kept only the in-frame ones, dropping some. The data hold roughly 100,000 clones, with approximately 90% observed a single time. The CDR3 runs 16 residues. The V and J ends lost 4 bases and 5 bases, in that order; junction bases with no gene match: 14. From germline, CDR1 is SGHTS and CDR2 YDEGEE. This specimen consisted of peripheral blood, obtained after pregnancy. V gene TRBV5-8 combines with J gene TRBJ1-2; 7 positions match TRBD1. The receptor comes from a female donor with multiple sclerosis, enrolled in a pregnancy study. The CDR3 DNA reads as TGTGCCAGCAGCGCAGGACAGGCCACCTTTAAGTATGGCTACACCTTC. Protein: CASSAGQATFKYGYTF.